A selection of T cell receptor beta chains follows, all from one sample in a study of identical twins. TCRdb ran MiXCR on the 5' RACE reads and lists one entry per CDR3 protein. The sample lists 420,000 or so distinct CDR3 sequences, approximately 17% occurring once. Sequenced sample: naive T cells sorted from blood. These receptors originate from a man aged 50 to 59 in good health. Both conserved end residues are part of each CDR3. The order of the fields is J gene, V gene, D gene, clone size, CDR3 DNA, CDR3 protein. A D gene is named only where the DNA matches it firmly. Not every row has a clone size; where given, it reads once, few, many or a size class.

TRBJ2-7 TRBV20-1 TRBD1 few TGCAGTGCTAGACCTCCGGGACAGGGGCACTACGAGCAGTACTTC CSARPPGQGHYEQYF
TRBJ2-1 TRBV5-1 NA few TGCGCCAGCAGCTTGGACCCCCCCCCCTACAATGAGCAGTTCTTC CASSLDPPPYNEQFF
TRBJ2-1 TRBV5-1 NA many TGTGCCAGCAGCCTGGGACCCTACAATGAGCAGTTCTTC CASSLGPYNEQFF
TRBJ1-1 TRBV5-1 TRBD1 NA TGCGCCAGCAGCGTATCGACAGGGGGCAACACTGAAGCTTTCTTT CASSVSTGGNTEAFF
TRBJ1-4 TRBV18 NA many TGTGCCAGCTCAACGGGGCTCGCAACTAATGAAAAACTGTTTTTT CASSTGLATNEKLFF
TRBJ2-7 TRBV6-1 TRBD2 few TGTGCCAGCAGTCCGCAAGCGGGGAGCTCCTACGAGCAGTACTTC CASSPQAGSSYEQYF
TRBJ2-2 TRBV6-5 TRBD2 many TGTGCCAGCAGTTACTCATGGCGGGAGGCTATTACCGGGGAGCTGTTTTTT CASSYSWREAITGELFF
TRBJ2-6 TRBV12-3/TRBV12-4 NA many TGTGCCAGCAGTTTAGCGGGGGCTGGGGCCAACGTCCTGACTTTC CASSLAGAGANVLTF
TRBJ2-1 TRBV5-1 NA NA TGCGCCAGCCACCAGCCAACGGGGCCATACAATGAGCAGTTCTTC CASHQPTGPYNEQFF
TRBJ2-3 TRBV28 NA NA TGTGCCAGCAGTTTTGAGAGAGGGGGCACAGATACGCAGTATTTT CASSFERGGTDTQYF
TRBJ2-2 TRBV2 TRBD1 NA TGTGCCAGCAGCCGGGGACAGCTAGTAGGAAACACCGGGGAGCTGTTTTTT CASSRGQLVGNTGELFF